These 18 T cell receptor beta chains share one sample of origin, sequenced in a study of blood T cell repertoires in COVID-19 (dated by TCRdb to 2018 to 2020). Library preparation used the immunoSEQ multiplex PCR assay. TCRdb stores this immuneACCESS table with in-frame sequences only. Part of the clones is absent; in the studies checked, under half of the shortfall reflects unresolved V genes, and no reason is known for the rest. The sample table holds 350,000 or so clones, of which roughly 87% were seen once. About 0.93% of the sample goes to the ten largest clones. Sequenced: PBMCs or T cells enriched from blood (not recorded which). These receptors all stem from a woman under 40 who had recovered from COVID-19.

The rearrangement uses TRBV20-1 and TRBJ1-2, with 7 bases fitting TRBD1. With 3 bases clipped from V and 2 bases from J, the junction kept 3 bases outside the gene matches. CDR1 and CDR2 (germline): DFQATT, SNEGSKA (reference sequence). CDR3 length: 13 residues. The CDR3 nucleotides read TGCAGTGCTAGTGCCAGGGGGAACTATGGCTACACCTTC. Its translation: CSASARGNYGYTF.

J is TRBJ1-2 and V is TRBV11-2; 10 bases are a match to TRBD1. J gave up 4 bases and V 5 bases, and 13 bases lay outside the gene matches. CDR1 and CDR2 from the germline V gene are SGHAT and FQNNGV. The CDR3 consists of 17 residues. CDR3 residues: CASSPQGQGRPGYGYTF. CDR3 bases: TGTGCCAGCAGCCCCCAGGGACAGGGGAGGCCTGGCTATGGCTACACCTTC.

The chain combines TRBV27 with TRBJ1-5, with a weak D call TRBD1 (5 bases). Germline V gene sequence: CDR1 MNHEY, CDR2 SMNVEV (reference sequence). The CDR3 consists of 15 residues. V dropped 3 bases and J dropped 5 bases, with 14 bases sitting between them. DNA for the CDR3: TGTGCCAGCAGTTTCCAGGGCTTAACAGATCAGCCCCAGCATTTT. It codes for CASSFQGLTDQPQHF.

This chain's CDR3 is CASSKIRTRQYF. Written as DNA, the CDR3 is TGTGCCAGCAGCAAAATTAGGACTAGGCAGTACTTC. The rearrangement joins TRBV21-1 to TRBJ2-7; TRBD2 is taken as the D call from the table, unchecked against the DNA. TRBV21-1 is shown as a pseudogene. This CDR3 contains 12 residues.

The count of this clone is one. The chain's CDR3 is CASSPSLTEAFF. DNA of the CDR3: TGTGCCAGCTCACCATCTCTCACTGAAGCTTTCTTT. The chain has TRBV18 and TRBJ1-1; no firm D call. V was shortened by 2 bases and J by 4 bases, with 5 bases between the two germline ends. This CDR3 spans 12 amino acids. CDR1 is KGHSH and CDR2 is LQKENI in the germline V gene.

V usage is TRBV19 and J usage is TRBJ2-3, with TRBD1 matching over 9 bases. The CDR3 sequence is 16 residues long. In germline, CDR1 is LNHDA, CDR2 SQIVND (reference sequence). With 2 bases clipped from V and 5 bases from J, the junction kept 8 bases outside the gene matches. In DNA form, the CDR3 reads TGTGCCAGTAGTATACCGGGACAGGGAGCCGGAGATACGCAGTATTTT. Its protein product is CASSIPGQGAGDTQYF.

The chain joins TRBV28 to TRBJ2-7; TRBD2 aligns across 7 bases. CDR3 length: 13 amino acids. Trimming removed 6 bases from V and 5 bases from J; junction bases left unmatched: 7. Germline V gene sequence: CDR1 MDHEN, CDR2 SYDVKM. This CDR3 reads CASRLTGGNEQYF. The CDR3 DNA reads as TGTGCCAGCAGACTGACGGGGGGTAACGAGCAGTACTTC.

The rearrangement links TRBV19 to TRBJ2-1, with D uncertain. This CDR3 is built from 15 residues. The germline V and J ends were trimmed by 3 bases and 5 bases, with 14 bases remaining between them. The V gene's germline CDR1 is LNHDA and CDR2 SQIVND (reference sequence). CDR3 sequence (DNA): TGTGCCAGTAGTATCTTGTCGCGGCTTGACAATGAGCAGTTCTTC. It translates to CASSILSRLDNEQFF.

V is TRBV3-1 (or the pseudogene TRBV3-2) and J is TRBJ2-3, with TRBD2 matching over 16 bases. V shed 3 bases, J shed 2 bases, and the junction held 11 bases outside the gene matches. CDR3 size: 20 residues. Germline values: CDR1 LGHDT, CDR2 YNNKEL (reference sequence). CDR3 sequence: CASSHTPGLAGGENTDTQYF. Here the CDR3 DNA reads TGTGCCAGCAGCCATACCCCGGGACTAGCGGGGGGGGAAAACACAGATACGCAGTATTTT.

The rearrangement links TRBV9 to TRBJ1-6, with D maybe TRBD1 (5 bases). Germline V gene sequence: CDR1 SGDLS, CDR2 YYNGEE. This CDR3 has 15 residues. V gave up 4 bases and J gave up 8 bases, with 16 bases separating them. The DNA for the CDR3 is TGTGCCAGCAGCCCTCTGGGGGGTAGGGATTCACCCCTCCACTTT. It yields the protein CASSPLGGRDSPLHF.

This chain uses TRBV27 with TRBJ2-6, with TRBD1 matching 7 bases. This CDR3 is built from 17 residues. The germline gives CDR1 MNHEY, CDR2 SMNVEV (reference sequence). J was trimmed by 0 bases and V by 3 bases; bases with no gene match: 5. CDR3 DNA: TGTGCCAGCAGTTTTCTTACAGGGGCCTCTGGGGCCAACGTCCTGACTTTC. This encodes CASSFLTGASGANVLTF. Full variable domain (remainder filled in from reference TRBV27 and TRBJ2-6): EAQVTQNPRYLITVTGKKLTVTCSQNMNHEYMSWYRQDPGLGLRQIYYSMNVEVTDKGDVPEGYKVSRKEKRNFPLILESPSPNQTSLYFCASSFLTGASGANVLTFGAGSRLTVL.

V usage is TRBV9 and J usage is TRBJ2-5; TRBD2 might be the D (7 bases). CDR1 is SGDLS and CDR2 is YYNGEE in the germline V gene. V shed 0 bases and J shed 5 bases, with 17 bases lying between them. CDR3 length: 16 amino acids. DNA for the CDR3: TGTGCCAGCAGCGTAGTTGGGATGGGGGGGCGTGAGACCCAGTACTTC. Translated: CASSVVGMGGRETQYF. Together with reference TRBV9 and TRBJ2-5, the CDR3 gives the full variable domain: DSGVTQTPKHLITATGQRVTLRCSPRSGDLSVYWYQQSLDQGLQFLIQYYNGEERAKGNILERFSAQQFPDLHSELNLSSLELGDSALYFCASSVVGMGGRETQYFGPGTRLLVL.

For the CDR3, the DNA is TGCGCCAGCAGCTTAGGACAGGGAGACCCTGAAGCTTTCTTT. Protein sequence: CASSLGQGDPEAFF. The chain joins TRBV5-1 to TRBJ1-1, with TRBD1 identical over 8 bases. Per the germline V gene, CDR1 is SGHRS and CDR2 is YFSETQ. The CDR3 length is 14 residues. After removal of 2 bases from V and 6 bases from J, the junction contained 6 bases not matched to a gene.

This chain joins TRBV30 and TRBJ1-5; weak D call: TRBD1 (5 bases). Germline-derived CDR1 and CDR2 are GTSNPN and SVGIG (reference sequence). Trimming removed 1 base from V and 10 bases from J, with 17 bases in between. The CDR3 length is 14 residues. Written as DNA, the CDR3 is TGTGCCTGGAGTGCCCCGCAGGGCGTTCAACCCCAGCATTTT. It translates to CAWSAPQGVQPQHF. Drawing the rest from reference TRBV30 and TRBJ1-5, the complete variable domain is SQTIHQWPATLVQPVGSPLSLECTVEGTSNPNLYWYRQAAGRGLQLLFYSVGIGQISSEVPQNLSASRPQDRQFILSSKKLLLSDSGFYLCAWSAPQGVQPQHFGDGTRLSIL.

The V gene is TRBV4-1, the J gene TRBJ1-4; D is uncertain. The V end lost 0 bases, the J end lost 6 bases, and 8 bases lay between the germline ends. The CDR3 length is 14 residues. Germline V gives CDR1 MGHRA, CDR2 YSYEKL. Written as DNA, the CDR3 is TGCGCCAGCAGCCAAGATAAACTCTATGAAAAACTGTTTTTT. Translated: CASSQDKLYEKLFF.

The chain recombines TRBV9 with TRBJ1-3, with D tentatively TRBD1 (5 bases). There are 16 residues in the CDR3. V lost 1 base, J lost 8 bases, and 19 bases lay in between. Germline-derived CDR1 and CDR2 are SGDLS and YYNGEE. This CDR3 is CASSVQTGGNGDTIYF. The DNA of the CDR3 is TGTGCCAGCAGCGTACAAACCGGGGGAAACGGGGACACCATATATTTT.

In this sample, this clone turned up once. CDR3 region: CAIGVSEKLFF. The CDR3 bases are TGTGCCATCGGGGTTTCCGAAAAACTGTTTTTT. The chain is built from TRBV19 and TRBJ1-4, with D unclear. Trimming took 10 bases from V and 8 from J, leaving 11 bases between them. Germline CDR1 is LNHDA and CDR2 is SQIVND (reference sequence). The CDR3 contains 11 residues. Variable domain in full (rest from reference TRBV19 and TRBJ1-4): DGGITQSPKYLFRKEGQNVTLSCEQNLNHDAMYWYRQDPGQGLRLIYYSQIVNDFQKGDIAEGYSVSREKKESFPLTVTSAQKNPTAFYLCAIGVSEKLFFGSGTQLSVL.

V and J are TRBV5-1 and TRBJ2-1; 12 nucleotides line up with TRBD2. This CDR3 comprises 14 residues. CDR1 and CDR2 (germline): SGHRS, YFSETQ. V was clipped by 4 bases and J by 11 bases; unmatched bases: 7. Here the CDR3 DNA reads TGCGCCAGCAGCGTTGGACTAGCGGGAAGCCAGCAGTTCTTC. Its protein product is CASSVGLAGSQQFF.